These 7 T cell receptor beta chains were all obtained from the same sample, sequenced in a study of T cells after yellow fever vaccination. MiXCR was run by TCRdb on the 5' RACE reads, yielding one entry per CDR3 protein. In the table there are 450,000 to 600,000 distinct CDR3 sequences, approximately 13% of which are singletons. This sample comprised PBMCs, obtained on the day of the yellow fever booster vaccination. The receptors were sampled from a young man who received the YFV17D yellow fever vaccine.

This clonotype turned up a few times. V and J are TRBV5-6 and TRBJ2-5, with D unresolved. The CDR3 consists of 14 residues. Trimming removed 3 bases from V and 4 bases from J, with 13 bases in between. Germline values: CDR1 SGHDT, CDR2 YYEEEE. The CDR3 nucleotides are TGTGCCAGCAGCTCTCTCGACACCCCAGAGACCCAGTACTTC. Amino acids: CASSSLDTPETQYF.

The chain recombines TRBV4-2 with TRBJ1-1, with unresolved D. CDR3 length: 14 amino acids. The V gene lost 4 bases and the J gene lost 8 bases, with 17 bases spanning the gap. Germline CDR1 LGHNA, CDR2 YNFKEQ. CDR3: CASSRRKEVGEAFF. The CDR3 DNA is TGTGCCAGCAGCCGCAGAAAAGAGGTGGGAGAAGCTTTCTTT.

This clonotype was observed a few times. The chain is built from TRBV7-6 and TRBJ2-1, with TRBD2 matching over 10 bases. This CDR3 spans 15 amino acids. V trimming: 2 bases; J trimming: 9 bases; junction bases outside the gene matches: 7. Germline CDR1 SGHVS, CDR2 FNYEAQ. CDR3 sequence (DNA): TGTGCCAGCAGCTTAACGAGTAGCGGGAGGCCTGAGCAGTTCTTC. It codes for CASSLTSSGRPEQFF.

The chain employs TRBV15 and TRBJ1-2; 8 bases are a match to TRBD1. This CDR3 spans 13 amino acids. CDR1 LNHNV and CDR2 YYDKDF come from the germline V gene (reference sequence). The trim removed 0 bases at V and 7 bases at J, leaving 1 base unmatched. CDR3 sequence: CATSRDTGGGYTF. CDR3 DNA: TGTGCCACCAGCAGAGATACAGGGGGTGGCTACACCTTC.

This clonotype has a handful of counts. The chain links TRBV7-8 to TRBJ1-2, with D hard to call. Germline values: CDR1 SGHVS, CDR2 FQNEAQ. The CDR3 spans 14 residues. V lost 0 bases, J lost 3 bases, and 8 bases lay in between. The CDR3: CASSLAIADYGYTF. The CDR3 nucleotides read TGTGCCAGCAGCTTAGCGATCGCAGACTATGGCTACACCTTC.

This clonotype was counted at least ten times. The chain uses TRBV7-2 and TRBJ2-5; either TRBD1 or TRBD2 may supply D (5 bases each). Germline loops: CDR1 SGHTA, CDR2 FQGNSA. The CDR3 covers 14 residues. V was shortened by 5 bases and J by 2 bases, with 12 bases between the two germline ends. Written as DNA, the CDR3 is TGTGCCAGCAGCCCAGGTGGGGGTCAAGAGACCCAGTACTTC. Amino acids: CASSPGGGQETQYF.

This clonotype was detected ten times or more. This chain joins TRBV6-2 or TRBV6-3 and TRBJ2-3; 9 nucleotides match TRBD1. V gave up 3 bases and J gave up 4 bases; unmatched junction bases: 5. The CDR3 spans 15 residues. Germline V gene lookup returns CDR1 MNHEY and CDR2 SVGEGT. The CDR3 DNA reads as TGTGCCAGCAGTTATGGGACAGGGAATCCAGATACGCAGTATTTT. This sequence encodes CASSYGTGNPDTQYF.